The following is a TCR beta chain sequence with its context. Its antigen remains unknown. The sample has other DNA sequences that encode this CDR3 too. Deletions cut 6 bases from V and 0 bases from J, with 8 bases between. Germline V gene sequence: CDR1 MGHRA, CDR2 YSYEKL. The CDR3 length is 13 residues. Replicate PCRs from sorted subsets contained roughly 200 ng DNA, which is around 30,000 T cell genomes. Generated by immunoSEQ multiplex PCR, the TCRdb table keeps only in-frame clones and is missing some. The sample lists over a million clones, roughly 74% seen once, with more than 0.55% in the top ten. These data come from a study of shared clonotypes between healthy human individuals. Points from the study as a whole: Some clonotypes were shared by all four sorted-subset donors, while others were not shared. The non-shared ones had lower generation probabilities than the shared ones.

The sample was memory CD4+ T cells from PBMCs. As to subset: CD45RA-negative fraction. The sequence was collected from a man younger than 35 in good health. Some clones in this sample may be carry-over from other donors' samples. The J gene is TRBJ1-1, the V gene TRBV4-1; D unclear. This CDR3 reads CASSLTLNTEAFF. CDR3 sequence (DNA): TGCGCCAGCAGTTTGACATTGAACACTGAAGCTTTCTTT.